These T cell receptor beta chains were read from a single sample in a study of tissue T cells after allogeneic stem cell transplantation. Data came from immunoSEQ multiplex PCR; TCRdb stores just in-frame clones and leaves some out. The sample has some 45,000 clones; 80% to 95% are singletons. This material consisted of blood, taken before transplantation. The source of these receptors is a woman between 35 and 70 years old who later had graft-versus-host disease after an allogeneic stem cell transplant. Both conserved end residues are part of each CDR3. The order of the fields is clone size, J gene, V gene, D gene, CDR3 DNA, CDR3 protein. D genes are given only for firm matches. Clone size is stated in some rows and not others, as once, few, many or a class when expanded.

clone_size: NA; j_call: TRBJ2-7; v_call: TRBV12-5; d_call: NA; cdr3_nt: TGTGCTAGTGGTCTGGAGGGACTTGTCTACGAGCAGTACTTC; cdr3_aa: CASGLEGLVYEQYF
clone_size: NA; j_call: TRBJ2-7; v_call: TRBV9; d_call: TRBD2; cdr3_nt: TGTGCCAGCAGCGTAGGACTAGCGGGAGGAGGCCCCTACGAGCAGTACTTC; cdr3_aa: CASSVGLAGGGPYEQYF
clone_size: NA; j_call: TRBJ2-7; v_call: TRBV7-7; d_call: NA; cdr3_nt: TGTGCTAGCAGCTCTAGCTTGACCTCCTACGAGCAGTACTTC; cdr3_aa: CASSSSLTSYEQYF
clone_size: NA; j_call: TRBJ2-4; v_call: TRBV30; d_call: TRBD1; cdr3_nt: TGTGCCTGGAGTCCCGGTGGACAGGGATGGGTTCAGTACTTC; cdr3_aa: CAWSPGGQGWVQYF
clone_size: NA; j_call: TRBJ1-1; v_call: TRBV9; d_call: TRBD1; cdr3_nt: TGTGCCAGCAGCGTGCACAGGGGAGGGACTGAAGCTTTCTTT; cdr3_aa: CASSVHRGGTEAFF
clone_size: medium-sized; j_call: TRBJ1-3; v_call: TRBV9; d_call: NA; cdr3_nt: TGTGCCAGCAGCGACCGGGACGGCAGCTCTGGAAACACCATATATTTT; cdr3_aa: CASSDRDGSSGNTIYF
clone_size: once; j_call: TRBJ2-1; v_call: TRBV5-1; d_call: NA; cdr3_nt: TGCGCCAGCAGCTTGGCCGTGAACACCTACAATGAGCAGTTCTTC; cdr3_aa: CASSLAVNTYNEQFF
clone_size: NA; j_call: TRBJ2-2; v_call: TRBV2; d_call: TRBD1; cdr3_nt: TGTGCCAGCAGTGACAGGGGGCTCGCCGGGGAGCTGTTTTTT; cdr3_aa: CASSDRGLAGELFF
clone_size: NA; j_call: TRBJ2-7; v_call: TRBV7-2; d_call: NA; cdr3_nt: TGTGCCAGCAGGTTGAACTACGAGCAGTACTTC; cdr3_aa: CASRLNYEQYF
clone_size: NA; j_call: TRBJ2-1; v_call: TRBV7-2; d_call: NA; cdr3_nt: TGTGCCAGCAGCTTAAGCCTAGCGAGCAATGAGCAGTTCTTC; cdr3_aa: CASSLSLASNEQFF
clone_size: NA; j_call: TRBJ1-5; v_call: TRBV6-2/TRBV6-3; d_call: NA; cdr3_nt: TGTGCCAGCAGTTTACCCGGGCAGGGGATGTATCAGCCCCAGCATTTT; cdr3_aa: CASSLPGQGMYQPQHF
clone_size: NA; j_call: TRBJ1-2; v_call: TRBV6-2/TRBV6-3; d_call: NA; cdr3_nt: TGTGCCAGCAGTTACAATCCGGGCCTCTATGGCTACACCTTC; cdr3_aa: CASSYNPGLYGYTF